The 30 T cell receptor beta chains given below trace back to one sample, sequenced in a study of cytotoxic CD8 clonotypes in ibrutinib-treated CLL. Generated by immunoSEQ multiplex PCR, the TCRdb table keeps only in-frame clones and is missing some. The table shows tens of thousands of clones, with approximately 65% occurring only once. This material consisted of PBMCs, taken after 24 months of ibrutinib treatment. The receptor set was obtained from a human donor with chronic lymphocytic leukemia.

The table lists this clone with a few counts. The chain recombines TRBV6-6 with TRBJ1-5, with 8 bases aligning to TRBD1. Germline assignment: CDR1 MNHNY and CDR2 SVGAGI (reference sequence). V gave up 5 bases and J gave up 3 bases; unmatched junction bases: 6. The CDR3 length is 15 residues. The CDR3 region has the DNA TGTGCCAGCAGTCCGGACAGGGAAAACAATCAGCCCCAGCATTTT. This gives the protein CASSPDRENNQPQHF.

This sequence joins TRBV30 and TRBJ2-7, with 7 nucleotides matching TRBD2. The V gene end was trimmed by 5 bases and the J gene end by 1 base; junction bases not matched to a gene: 2. The CDR3 contains 12 residues. In germline, CDR1 is GTSNPN, CDR2 SVGIG (reference sequence). This CDR3 is CAWGRASYEQYF. The DNA of the CDR3 is TGTGCCTGGGGGAGGGCGTCCTACGAGCAGTACTTC.

V gene TRBV15 combines with J gene TRBJ1-5; D possibly corresponds to TRBD1 (6 bases). There are 17 residues in the CDR3. Trimming cost V 0 bases and J 2 bases, with 14 bases left between them. Germline V CDR1 and CDR2: LNHNV, YYDKDF (reference sequence). CDR3 sequence (DNA): TGTGCCACCAGCAGAGACAGGAGGGGGTTTGGCAATCAGCCCCAGCATTTT. It yields the protein CATSRDRRGFGNQPQHF. Drawing the rest from reference TRBV15 and TRBJ1-5, the complete variable domain is DAMVIQNPRYQVTQFGKPVTLSCSQTLNHNVMYWYQQKSSQAPKLLFHYYDKDFNNEADTPDNFQSRRPNTSFCFLDIRSPGLGDTAMYLCATSRDRRGFGNQPQHFGDGTRLSIL.

The J gene is TRBJ2-7, the V gene TRBV10-3, with D tentatively TRBD1 or TRBD2 (5 bases each). The CDR3 spans 13 residues. Germline V gene sequence: CDR1 ENHRY, CDR2 SYGVKD. The V end was cut by 4 bases, the J end by 3 bases, with 10 bases between. CDR3 DNA: TGTGCCATCAGTGGATCAGGGAGCTACGAGCAGTACTTC. It yields the protein CAISGSGSYEQYF.

There are a few counts of this clone. This sequence joins TRBV18 and TRBJ1-2; 8 bases are shared with TRBD1. The CDR3 is 18 amino acids. Per germline, CDR1 KGHSH and CDR2 LQKENI. V shed 6 bases, J shed 7 bases, and the junction held 22 bases outside the gene matches. CDR3 bases: TGTGCCAGCTCCCCAACCCCGGGACAGGTTGTCTTAAAGGGTGGCTACACCTTC. Translated: CASSPTPGQVVLKGGYTF.

This chain connects TRBV9 to TRBJ1-6; 7 bases match TRBD1. This CDR3 is built from 16 residues. The V gene's germline CDR1 is SGDLS and CDR2 YYNGEE. The trim removed 0 bases at V and 10 bases at J, leaving 10 bases unmatched. The CDR3 sequence: CASSVGYGQGGSPLHF. The DNA for the CDR3 is TGTGCCAGCAGCGTAGGTTATGGGCAGGGGGGGTCACCCCTCCACTTT.

This chain connects TRBV28 to TRBJ2-7, with D possibly being TRBD2 (6 bases). Trimming shortened V by 3 bases and J by 1 base, and 10 bases separated the two germline ends. Germline-derived CDR1 and CDR2 are MDHEN and SYDVKM. The length of the CDR3 is 14 residues. The CDR3 nucleotides are TGTGCCAGCAGTTTTGAGGGAGGATCCTACGAGCAGTACTTC. Encoded protein: CASSFEGGSYEQYF.

This clone has only a few counts. The gene calls are TRBV9 and TRBJ1-1; D unclear. This CDR3 spans 14 amino acids. Germline-derived CDR1 and CDR2 are SGDLS and YYNGEE. Between the trimmed V and J ends, which lost 2 bases and 1 base, there was a span of 9 bases. CDR3 nucleotides: TGTGCCAGCAGCGTTTTCGCAGGGAACACTGAAGCTTTCTTT. It codes for CASSVFAGNTEAFF.

This chain links TRBV2 with TRBJ2-5; 8 nucleotides agree with TRBD1. The germline V gene has CDR1 SNHLY and CDR2 FYNNEI. The junction had 2 bases not matched to a gene; V was cut back by 5 bases and J by 3 bases. The CDR3 loop spans 13 amino acids. CDR3 loop: CASSLDREETQYF. The CDR3, as DNA: TGTGCCAGCAGTCTGGACAGGGAAGAGACCCAGTACTTC.

The chain has TRBV18 and TRBJ1-6; D is unclear. This CDR3 has 15 residues. Germline lookup yields CDR1 KGHSH and CDR2 LQKENI. Trimming shortened V by 1 base and J by 6 bases, and 10 bases separated the two germline ends. The CDR3 sequence is CASSPLPAPNSPLHF. The CDR3 DNA reads TGTGCCAGCTCACCACTACCCGCCCCTAATTCACCCCTCCACTTT.

The gene calls are TRBV10-3 and TRBJ2-1; 9 bases agree with TRBD2. V lost 4 bases, J lost 5 bases, and 9 bases stayed unmatched. This CDR3 region has 16 residues. The germline gives CDR1 ENHRY, CDR2 SYGVKD. The CDR3 loop is CAISGMGREGNNEQFF. The CDR3, as DNA: TGTGCCATCAGTGGGATGGGGCGGGAGGGGAACAATGAGCAGTTCTTC.

This chain uses TRBV19 with TRBJ2-7, with a weak D call TRBD2 (6 bases). This CDR3 has 12 residues. V was trimmed by 6 bases and J by 4 bases, leaving 10 bases between them. Germline V gene data show CDR1 as LNHDA and CDR2 as SQIVND (reference sequence). CDR3 coding DNA: TGTGCCAGTAGCCATGGGGGGTACGAGCAGTACTTC. Translation: CASSHGGYEQYF.

The chain links TRBV18 to TRBJ2-3; 8 positions match TRBD1. The germline V gene encodes CDR1 KGHSH and CDR2 LQKENI. The CDR3 is 16 amino acids. V dropped 10 bases and J dropped 3; count of bases not matched to a gene: 15. The CDR3: CATTPLSGGSTDTQYF. In nucleotides, the CDR3 is TGTGCCACCACCCCCTTATCAGGGGGCTCAACAGATACGCAGTATTTT.

This clone occurred a few times. This chain connects TRBV7-8 to TRBJ1-2; 8 bases agree with TRBD1. V shed 5 bases and J 2 bases; nucleotides not matched to a gene: 7. Germline CDR1 is SGHVS and CDR2 is FQNEAQ. The CDR3 consists of 15 residues. CDR3 in amino acids: CASSINRDRNYGYTF. Written as DNA, the CDR3 is TGTGCCAGCAGCATAAACCGGGACAGGAACTATGGCTACACCTTC.

This chain joins TRBV5-1 and TRBJ1-2, with TRBD1 identical over 7 bases. Germline V gives CDR1 SGHRS, CDR2 YFSETQ. The CDR3 loop spans 14 amino acids. V gave up 4 bases and J gave up 3 bases; unmatched junction bases: 6. This CDR3 is CASSVSGTDYGYTF. The CDR3 coding sequence is TGCGCCAGCAGCGTCAGCGGGACAGACTATGGCTACACCTTC.

This chain uses TRBV5-1 with TRBJ2-3, with 8 bases fitting TRBD2. This CDR3 comprises 16 residues. J gave up 4 bases and V 2 bases, and 9 bases lay outside the gene matches. Per the germline V gene, CDR1 is SGHRS and CDR2 is YFSETQ. The CDR3 spells CASSFRSSGAADTQYF. The CDR3 region has the DNA TGCGCCAGCAGCTTTAGGAGTAGCGGGGCAGCAGATACGCAGTATTTT.

The chain joins TRBV5-1 to TRBJ2-7; D is unresolved. The CDR3 loop spans 13 amino acids. Trimming removed 1 base at V and 3 bases at J, with 8 bases between. Per germline, CDR1 SGHRS and CDR2 YFSETQ. The CDR3 nucleotides are TGCGCCAGCAGCTTGCGCCTGTACTACGAGCAGTACTTC. Its protein is CASSLRLYYEQYF.

The chain employs TRBV6-6 and TRBJ2-3; 7 nucleotides line up with TRBD2. The CDR3 has 14 amino acids. Trimming cost V 2 bases and J 5 bases; bases outside gene matches: 4. The germline CDR1 and CDR2 sequences are MNHNY and SVGAGI (reference sequence). The DNA for the CDR3 is TGTGCCAGCAGTTACGGAGCGGGGTTAGATACGCAGTATTTT. It codes for CASSYGAGLDTQYF.

The gene calls are TRBV11-2 and TRBJ1-2; D is perhaps TRBD1 (5 bases). Trimming took 2 bases from V and 0 from J, leaving 10 bases between them. The germline V gene has CDR1 SGHAT and CDR2 FQNNGV. The CDR3 sequence is 15 residues long. In DNA, the CDR3 is TGTGCCAGCAGCTTATATGCGGGGGCTAACTATGGCTACACCTTC. Protein: CASSLYAGANYGYTF.

This clone was picked up a small number of times. The genes are TRBV30 and TRBJ1-2; 8 bases map to TRBD1. This CDR3 has 12 residues. Looked up from germline, CDR1 is GTSNPN and CDR2 is SVGIG (reference sequence). J gave up 7 bases and V 2 bases, and 3 bases lay outside the gene matches. CDR3 region: CAWSQGAFGYTF. The CDR3 region has the DNA TGTGCCTGGAGTCAGGGGGCCTTTGGCTACACCTTC.

The gene calls are TRBV9 and TRBJ2-7; TRBD1 matches 8 bases. The V gene's germline CDR1 is SGDLS and CDR2 YYNGEE. V trimming: 4 bases; J trimming: 7 bases; junction bases outside the gene matches: 13. The CDR3 runs to 15 residues. For the CDR3, the DNA is TGTGCCAGCAGCCCATCCAGGGGGCTCGGAGCGGAGCAGTACTTC. This gives the protein CASSPSRGLGAEQYF.

The rearrangement links TRBV28 to TRBJ1-2; possibly TRBD1 for D (6 bases). Germline values: CDR1 MDHEN, CDR2 SYDVKM. CDR3 length equals 15 residues. The ends were cut back, 4 bases at V and 3 bases at J, with 15 bases in the middle. The CDR3 reads CASSSLTGDHYGYTF. The CDR3 DNA follows: TGTGCCAGCAGTTCTCTGACAGGAGATCACTATGGCTACACCTTC.

This clone showed up many times. The gene calls are TRBV5-1 and TRBJ1-4; 7 bases are shared with TRBD1. Losses at the gene ends were 4 bases for V and 7 bases for J; bases not matched to a gene: 10. The CDR3 has 15 amino acids. Looked up from germline, CDR1 is SGHRS and CDR2 is YFSETQ. CDR3 DNA sequence: TGCGCCAGCAGCACCCGCCCAGGGGGAACTGAAAAACTGTTTTTT. It encodes CASSTRPGGTEKLFF.

This clone has just a few counts. The rearrangement links TRBV9 to TRBJ2-7; D assignment may be TRBD1 or TRBD2 (5 bases each). The CDR3 extends over 13 amino acids. Trimming took 3 bases from V and 2 from J, leaving 9 bases between them. Germline CDR1 SGDLS, CDR2 YYNGEE. The CDR3: CASSAGLTYEQYF. The CDR3, as DNA: TGTGCCAGCAGCGCGGGGCTAACCTACGAGCAGTACTTC.

The chain recombines TRBV6-6 with TRBJ1-2; 7 bases fit TRBD1. Trimming cost V 4 bases and J 4 bases; bases outside gene matches: 3. This CDR3 has 13 residues. Germline CDR1 and CDR2: MNHNY and SVGAGI (reference sequence). As DNA, the CDR3 is TGTGCCAGCAGTTCGACAGGGCGCTATGGCTACACCTTC. Its protein is CASSSTGRYGYTF.

This clone was counted only a few times. The V and J genes are TRBV20-1 and TRBJ2-5; D is uncertain. V lost 6 bases to trimming and J lost 4 bases, with 9 bases between them. This CDR3 has 11 amino acids. CDR1 is DFQATT and CDR2 is SNEGSKA in the germline V gene (reference sequence). The DNA of the CDR3 is TGCAGTGCAGTAGTGGGAGAGACCCAGTACTTC. This encodes CSAVVGETQYF.

The chain combines TRBV5-1 with TRBJ1-1, with a tentative D call TRBD1 (5 bases). Germline assignment: CDR1 SGHRS and CDR2 YFSETQ. This CDR3 spans 17 amino acids. V was pared by 4 bases and J by 0 bases, with 19 bases between. The DNA for the CDR3 is TGCGCCAGCAGCCCGGCAGGGCCCGGGGGTATGAACACTGAAGCTTTCTTT. This codes for CASSPAGPGGMNTEAFF.

This clone has a single count. The V and J genes are TRBV11-2 and TRBJ2-5, with TRBD1 identical over 8 bases. The V segment lost 4 bases and the J segment 3 bases; nucleotides outside the gene matches: 4. In germline, CDR1 is SGHAT, CDR2 FQNNGV. CDR3 length equals 14 residues. CDR3 nucleotide sequence: TGTGCCAGCAGCTCAACGACAGGGGAAGAGACCCAGTACTTC. Its translation is CASSSTTGEETQYF.

V and J are TRBV5-6 and TRBJ2-1, with 8 bases identical to TRBD1. V shed 0 bases and J 9 bases; nucleotides not matched to a gene: 5. Germline CDR1 reads SGHDT; CDR2 reads YYEEEE. There are 14 residues in the CDR3. DNA of the CDR3: TGTGCCAGCAGCTTGGGGATCACAGGGGGTGAGCAGTTCTTC. Translating gives CASSLGITGGEQFF.

The rearrangement joins TRBV10-2 to TRBJ2-1; TRBD2 matches at 14 bases. V lost 2 bases and J lost 11; bases outside the gene matches: 5. CDR3 length equals 15 residues. Germline CDR1 and CDR2: WSHSY and SAAADI. CDR3 coding DNA: TGCGCCAGCAGTGAGCGACTAGCGGGAGGGCATAAGCAGTTCTTC. This sequence encodes CASSERLAGGHKQFF.